The 5 T cell receptor beta chains reported below all come from one sample, sequenced in a study of blood T cell repertoires in COVID-19. TCRdb's table, derived via immunoSEQ multiplex PCR, lists solely in-frame clones and lacks some. The sample records about 72,000 clones, around 93% being singletons. The source material was peripheral blood. The receptors were gathered from a woman aged 60-70 years with active COVID-19.

The chain combines TRBV25-1 with TRBJ1-3, with D uncertain. Germline CDR1 is MGHDK and CDR2 is SYGVNS. V was clipped by 4 bases and J by 2 bases, with 6 bases between them. The CDR3 is 13 residues long. The CDR3 region has the DNA TGTGCCAGCAGTGTCGCAGCTGGAAACACCATATATTTT. It is translated as CASSVAAGNTIYF.

The chain employs TRBV28 and TRBJ2-2; D may be TRBD2 (6 bases). The CDR3 runs to 14 residues. Per the germline V gene, CDR1 is MDHEN and CDR2 is SYDVKM. With 6 bases removed from V and 2 bases from J, the gap between germline ends came to 10 bases. CDR3 sequence: CASRRRANTGELFF. For the CDR3, the DNA is TGTGCCAGCAGGCGGAGGGCCAACACCGGGGAGCTGTTTTTT.

This chain uses TRBV18 with TRBJ2-4; the match to TRBD2 covers 7 bases. V gave up 4 bases and J gave up 6 bases; unmatched junction bases: 6. This CDR3 is 14 amino acids long. The germline V gene has CDR1 KGHSH and CDR2 LQKENI. The CDR3 sequence: CASSLQREGNIQYF. The CDR3 coding sequence is TGTGCCAGCTCACTTCAGCGGGAAGGAAACATTCAGTACTTC. Using reference TRBV18 and TRBJ2-4 for the parts outside the CDR3, the full variable domain is NAGVMQNPRHLVRRRGQEARLRCSPMKGHSHVYWYRQLPEEGLKFMVYLQKENIIDESGMPKERFSAEFPKEGPSILRIQQVVRGDSAAYFCASSLQREGNIQYFGAGTRLSVL.

The chain has TRBV5-1 and TRBJ2-1, with D unresolved. The V gene's germline CDR1 is SGHRS and CDR2 YFSETQ. Trimming stripped 2 bases from V and 4 bases from J, with 16 bases between. The CDR3 consists of 16 residues. The CDR3 DNA reads TGCGCCAGCAGCTTCCGAACCGGAGACCGGTACAATGAGCAGTTCTTC. It is translated as CASSFRTGDRYNEQFF. Combining the CDR3 with reference TRBV5-1 and TRBJ2-1 gives the whole variable domain KAGVTQTPRYLIKTRGQQVTLSCSPISGHRSVSWYQQTPGQGLQFLFEYFSETQRNKGNFPGRFSGRQFSNSRSEMNVSTLELGDSALYLCASSFRTGDRYNEQFFGPGTRLTVL.

The V gene is TRBV6-5, the J gene TRBJ1-1; TRBD1 is a possible D gene (6 bases). In germline, CDR1 is MNHEY, CDR2 SVGAGI. Between the trimmed V and J ends, which lost 9 bases and 8 bases, there was a span of 25 bases. This CDR3 spans 15 amino acids. The CDR3 DNA reads TGTGCCAGTACCGCTACCTGGACAGCTTTCGCCGAAGCTTTCTTT. It codes for CASTATWTAFAEAFF.